Presented here are 25 T cell receptor beta chains from one specimen sequenced in a study of blood T cell repertoires in COVID-19. Assay: immunoSEQ multiplex PCR; the TCRdb copy retains only in-frame clones and omits some. In the table there are 200,000 to 250,000 clones, approximately 81% of which are singletons. What was sequenced was peripheral blood. Receptors originate from a man aged 45-60 years who had recovered from COVID-19.

The rearrangement uses TRBV2 and TRBJ2-1; 12 bases are shared with TRBD2. J gave up 4 bases and V 6 bases, and 4 bases lay outside the gene matches. The CDR3 is 15 amino acids. Germline values: CDR1 SNHLY, CDR2 FYNNEI. The CDR3 loop is CASRPTSGGYNEQFF. The CDR3 DNA follows: TGTGCCAGCAGACCTACTAGCGGGGGGTACAATGAGCAGTTCTTC.

The CDR3 region is CAWSHGDTYEQYF. Written as DNA, the CDR3 is TGTGCCTGGAGCCATGGGGACACCTACGAGCAGTACTTC. The genes are TRBV30 and TRBJ2-7; D is perhaps TRBD1 (6 bases). Germline CDR1 and CDR2: GTSNPN and SVGIG (reference sequence). The germline V and J ends were trimmed by 3 bases and 2 bases, with 11 bases remaining between them. CDR3 length equals 13 residues.

The J gene is TRBJ1-2, the V gene TRBV28; D may be TRBD1 (5 bases). Trimming shortened V by 1 base and J by 5 bases, and 17 bases separated the two germline ends. In germline, CDR1 is MDHEN, CDR2 SYDVKM. The CDR3 extends over 16 amino acids. The CDR3 nucleotides are TGTGCCAGCAGTTTATCGGGGGTGGAGGGGAGTTATGGCTACACCTTC. It specifies CASSLSGVEGSYGYTF.

The sample holds a few counts of this clone. The rearrangement links TRBV10-2 to TRBJ2-5, with D possibly TRBD2 on 6 matching bases. Trimming pared 4 bases from V and 0 bases from J, leaving 9 bases between. The length of the CDR3 is 14 residues. CDR1 is WSHSY and CDR2 is SAAADI in the germline V gene. CDR3 amino acids: CASSGGTYQETQYF. CDR3 coding DNA: TGCGCCAGCAGTGGTGGGACTTACCAAGAGACCCAGTACTTC.

The chain recombines TRBV7-5 with TRBJ1-1; TRBD1 was called by the table and not checked on the DNA. TRBV7-5 is assigned pseudogene status. This CDR3 has 14 amino acids. The CDR3 nucleotides read TGTGTCAGAAGCTTTAAGGGGCGACGTACTGAAGCTTTCTTT. This sequence encodes CVRSFKGRRTEAFF.

V is TRBV3-1 (or the pseudogene TRBV3-2) and J is TRBJ2-1; the match to TRBD2 covers 7 bases. The V segment lost 0 bases and the J segment 4 bases; nucleotides outside the gene matches: 6. Per the germline V gene, CDR1 is LGHDT and CDR2 is YNNKEL (reference sequence). The CDR3 sequence is 16 residues long. CDR3 region: CASSQDEASGYNEQFF. The DNA for the CDR3 is TGTGCCAGCAGCCAAGACGAGGCTAGCGGATACAATGAGCAGTTCTTC.

The chain has TRBV27 and TRBJ2-7; D gene unclear. The CDR3 is 17 residues long. The V end was cut by 5 bases, the J end by 2 bases, with 22 bases between. The germline V gene encodes CDR1 MNHEY and CDR2 SMNVEV (reference sequence). DNA for the CDR3: TGTGCCAGCAGTCCGATTATATTTTCGACTTTCACCTACGAGCAGTACTTC. Protein sequence: CASSPIIFSTFTYEQYF.

J is TRBJ2-1 and V is TRBV6-5; a possible D gene is TRBD2 (6 bases). The CDR3 sequence is 15 residues long. CDR1 MNHEY and CDR2 SVGAGI come from the germline V gene. V lost 6 bases to trimming and J lost 0 bases, with 12 bases between them. Written as DNA, the CDR3 is TGTGCCAGCAGAACCGGGACTCACTCCTACAATGAGCAGTTCTTC. This translates into CASRTGTHSYNEQFF.

V usage is TRBV5-1 and J usage is TRBJ1-2; D possibly corresponds to TRBD1 (5 bases). Germline assignment: CDR1 SGHRS and CDR2 YFSETQ. Between the trimmed V and J ends, which lost 4 bases and 2 bases, there was a span of 9 bases. The CDR3 is 13 residues long. The CDR3 loop reads CASSPGGNYGYTF. The DNA of the CDR3 is TGCGCCAGCAGCCCGGGGGGGAACTATGGCTACACCTTC.

The chain joins TRBV6-2 or TRBV6-3 to TRBJ1-2; TRBD1 aligns across 10 bases. V gave up 6 bases and J gave up 3 bases; unmatched junction bases: 10. The germline CDR1 and CDR2 sequences are MNHEY and SVGEGT. There are 16 residues in the CDR3. CDR3 DNA sequence: TGTGCCAGCAGCTCTCCCCGGGACAGGGGTGACTATGGCTACACCTTC. Encoded protein: CASSSPRDRGDYGYTF.

V usage is TRBV7-2 and J usage is TRBJ2-7; D is possibly TRBD2 (6 bases). The CDR3 consists of 15 residues. V was clipped by 1 base and J by 0 bases, with 10 bases between them. CDR1 SGHTA and CDR2 FQGNSA come from the germline V gene. Written as DNA, the CDR3 is TGTGCCAGCAGCTTAGAGGGTAGCGGCTCCTACGAGCAGTACTTC. Translation gives CASSLEGSGSYEQYF.

The J gene is TRBJ1-2, the V gene TRBV4-1, with TRBD1 matching over 7 bases. With 1 base clipped from V and 6 bases from J, the junction kept 2 bases outside the gene matches. Germline V lookup: CDR1 MGHRA, CDR2 YSYEKL. The CDR3 has 13 residues. The CDR3 coding sequence is TGCGCCAGCAGCCAAGTAGGGGGCGATGGCTACACCTTC. This translates into CASSQVGGDGYTF.

The chain joins TRBV4-1 to TRBJ1-4; 7 bases are a match to TRBD1. V lost 7 bases and J lost 8; bases outside the gene matches: 13. Germline-derived CDR1 and CDR2 are MGHRA and YSYEKL. The CDR3 spans 15 residues. As DNA, the CDR3 is TGCGCCAGCACCGGAACCACAGGGGTTTTAGAAAAACTGTTTTTT. Amino acids: CASTGTTGVLEKLFF.

The chain recombines TRBV6-5 with TRBJ1-5; 8 positions agree with TRBD1. From germline, CDR1 is MNHEY and CDR2 SVGAGI. This CDR3 comprises 15 residues. V shed 7 bases and J 4 bases; nucleotides not matched to a gene: 9. The CDR3 DNA reads TGTGCCAGCACTCCACGGGACAGGACAAATCAGCCCCAGCATTTT. This encodes CASTPRDRTNQPQHF.

The rearrangement links TRBV5-4 to TRBJ2-1; the match to TRBD2 covers 10 bases. CDR3 length equals 15 residues. Losses at the gene ends were 3 bases for V and 5 bases for J; bases not matched to a gene: 5. The germline V gene has CDR1 SGHNT and CDR2 YYREEE (reference sequence). In DNA form, the CDR3 reads TGTGCCAGCAGCTCTAGCGGGAGAGGGGACAATGAGCAGTTCTTC. Translating gives CASSSSGRGDNEQFF.

The chain is built from TRBV7-9 and TRBJ1-1; perhaps TRBD1 as D (5 bases). The V gene lost 4 bases and the J gene lost 1 base, with 13 bases spanning the gap. The CDR3 is made up of 15 amino acids. From germline, CDR1 is SEHNR and CDR2 FQNEAQ (reference sequence). CDR3 nucleotide sequence: TGTGCCAGCAGCTCCCAAGGGGCATCGAACACTGAAGCTTTCTTT. Its protein product is CASSSQGASNTEAFF.

The chain joins TRBV28 to TRBJ2-1, with 12 nucleotides matching TRBD1. This CDR3 has 15 amino acids. The germline gives CDR1 MDHEN, CDR2 SYDVKM. Germline trimming cut 8 bases from V and 8 bases from J; bases unmatched to any gene: 10. This chain's CDR3 is CASRNRDRGHHEQFF. CDR3 nucleotides: TGTGCCAGCCGGAACCGGGACAGGGGGCATCATGAGCAGTTCTTC.

This chain links TRBV29-1 with TRBJ1-1; tentatively, D is TRBD1 (5 bases). This CDR3 has 12 amino acids. CDR1 is SQVTM and CDR2 is ANQGSEA in the germline V gene. V lost 7 bases and J 1 base, leaving 10 bases between the germline ends. The CDR3, as DNA: TGCAGCGCCGTGACAGCGAACACTGAAGCTTTCTTT. Amino acid sequence: CSAVTANTEAFF.

The chain couples TRBV7-7 to TRBJ2-5, with 10 bases aligning to TRBD2. With 7 bases clipped from V and 5 bases from J, the junction kept 13 bases outside the gene matches. Germline V CDR1 and CDR2: SSHAT, FNYEAQ (reference sequence). The CDR3 length is 16 residues. The CDR3 DNA follows: TGTGCCAGCACCCGAGGAGCGGGAGGGGCTGTGGAGACCCAGTACTTC. It encodes CASTRGAGGAVETQYF.

This clone was detected a few times. The CDR3 bases are TGTGCCAGCAGTGGGGGACAGGGGTCCACCGGGGAGCTGTTTTTT. It yields the protein CASSGGQGSTGELFF. V usage is TRBV25-1 and J usage is TRBJ2-2; 10 positions match TRBD1. The V gene's germline CDR1 is MGHDK and CDR2 SYGVNS. This CDR3 comprises 15 residues. The V and J ends lost 4 bases and 4 bases, in that order; junction bases with no gene match: 3.

The rearrangement joins TRBV15 to TRBJ2-3, with 13 bases fitting TRBD2. The V gene's germline CDR1 is LNHNV and CDR2 YYDKDF (reference sequence). The CDR3 runs 15 residues. The J segment lost 5 bases and the V segment lost 4 bases, leaving 3 bases of the junction unmatched. DNA for the CDR3: TGTGCCACCAGCAAAGGACTAGCGGGAGTAGATACGCAGTATTTT. Amino acids: CATSKGLAGVDTQYF.

The V and J genes are TRBV4-2 and TRBJ2-1; the match to TRBD2 covers 7 bases. CDR3 length: 19 residues. Germline V gives CDR1 LGHNA, CDR2 YNFKEQ. J was trimmed by 4 bases and V by 0 bases; bases with no gene match: 15. CDR3 residues: CASSQDITLLADLYNEQFF. The CDR3 coding sequence is TGTGCCAGCAGCCAAGATATAACCCTTCTAGCGGACCTATACAATGAGCAGTTCTTC.

This sequence joins TRBV5-4 and TRBJ2-7; 7 bases agree with TRBD2. The trim removed 4 bases at V and 2 bases at J, leaving 12 bases unmatched. This CDR3 region has 16 residues. Looked up from germline, CDR1 is SGHNT and CDR2 is YYREEE (reference sequence). CDR3 residues: CASSAPGTSAPYEQYF. The CDR3 DNA reads as TGTGCCAGCAGCGCACCCGGAACTAGCGCTCCCTACGAGCAGTACTTC.

This clone has just one count. V gene TRBV28 combines with J gene TRBJ1-5; 7 bases fit TRBD1. With 5 bases clipped from V and 2 bases from J, the junction kept 12 bases outside the gene matches. CDR1 is MDHEN and CDR2 is SYDVKM in the germline V gene. The CDR3 is 17 residues long. CDR3: CASSPPFGQVGNQPQHF. DNA for the CDR3: TGTGCCAGCAGTCCCCCCTTTGGACAGGTCGGCAATCAGCCCCAGCATTTT. Drawing the rest from reference TRBV28 and TRBJ1-5, the complete variable domain is DVKVTQSSRYLVKRTGEKVFLECVQDMDHENMFWYRQDPGLGLRLIYFSYDVKMKEKGDIPEGYSVSREKKERFSLILESASTNQTSMYLCASSPPFGQVGNQPQHFGDGTRLSIL.

The chain is built from TRBV30 and TRBJ1-5, with D perhaps matching TRBD1 (6 bases). The V end lost 1 base, the J end lost 7 bases, and 11 bases lay between the germline ends. This CDR3 has 13 amino acids. Germline CDR1 is GTSNPN and CDR2 is SVGIG (reference sequence). CDR3 DNA sequence: TGTGCCTGGAGTGGGGGGGGCGAGCAGCCCCAGCATTTT. As protein: CAWSGGGEQPQHF.